These 10 T cell receptor beta chains originate from one sample sequenced in a study of tumor-infiltrating lymphocytes in primary liver carcinoma. A primer matching the constant region was used to make TCR beta cDNA from approximately 520 ng of total RNA. Three-round nested multiplex PCR performed with slightly modified ARM-PCR produced the TCR beta libraries. The first two PCR rounds used TRBV1-TRBV30 forward primers with a C-beta reverse primer, nine to ten cycles each. A single record per CDR3 protein comes from TCRdb applying MiXCR to the multiplex PCR reads. The sample has 100,000 to 150,000 distinct CDR3 sequences; 64% are singletons. Investigators took RNA and DNA out together from about 21-30 mg of unsorted bulk tissue. Sample: liver tumor tissue from sampling region 3. Subset in this sample: tumor region T3, left-lateral pole. These receptors were taken from a woman aged 60-75 years with primary liver carcinoma and hepatitis B virus infection.

This clonotype was detected a few times. The chain links TRBV27 to TRBJ2-6; no clear D gene. The CDR3 has 13 amino acids. The germline gives CDR1 MNHEY, CDR2 SMNVEV (reference sequence). Trimming took 5 bases from V and 0 from J, leaving 2 bases between them. The CDR3 nucleotides are TGTGCCAGCAGTCACTCTGGGGCCAACGTCCTGACTTTC. Amino acids: CASSHSGANVLTF.

Note on this clonotype: The CDR3 ends on some other residue instead of the conserved phenylalanine or tryptophan, so this is likely a read error. The chain combines TRBV11-2 with TRBJ1-1; D not certain. This CDR3 contains 13 residues. Germline V lookup: CDR1 SGHAT, CDR2 FQNNGV. The CDR3 DNA sequence: TGTGCCAGCAGCCTAGAGTCGGGGAGCGAAGCTTTCTCT. Translating it yields CASSLESGSEAFS.

This clonotype was observed at least ten times. The gene calls are TRBV29-1 and TRBJ2-3; D unresolved. V shed 7 bases and J shed 6 bases, with 14 bases lying between them. CDR1 is SQVTM, CDR2 ANQGSEA, per germline. This CDR3 region has 12 residues. This chain's CDR3 is CSAPRAADTQYF. CDR3 nucleotides: TGCAGCGCCCCCAGAGCAGCGGATACGCAGTATTTT.

Concerning this clonotype itself: The junction departs from the called germline gene at one end, perhaps through a read error. The J gene is TRBJ2-1, the V gene TRBV11-2; 7 positions agree with TRBD2. Germline values: CDR1 SGHAT, CDR2 FQNNGV. The CDR3 runs to 16 residues. CDR3 in amino acids: CASSPRLAGAYNEHFF. Here the CDR3 DNA reads TGTGCCAGCAGCCCCCGACTAGCAGGAGCCTACAATGAGCACTTCTTC.

This clonotype was observed many times. The rearrangement uses TRBV5-1 and TRBJ2-1; 10 positions agree with TRBD2. The germline gives CDR1 SGHRS, CDR2 YFSETQ. V gave up 1 base and J gave up 3 bases; unmatched junction bases: 13. The CDR3 runs to 19 residues. Written as DNA, the CDR3 is TGCGCCAGCAGCTTGTCAGTAGCGGGAGGCAGGTCCGTCTACAATGAGCAGTTCTTC. It encodes CASSLSVAGGRSVYNEQFF.

This clonotype has just a few counts. The chain combines TRBV5-4 with TRBJ1-1; weak D call: TRBD1 (5 bases). Germline CDR1 reads SGHNT; CDR2 reads YYREEE (reference sequence). Trimming cost V 10 bases and J 4 bases, with 17 bases left between them. CDR3 length equals 13 residues. Written as DNA, the CDR3 is TGTGCCTCCCGGGGGGAGGGAGTCACTGAAGCTTTCTTT. Translating gives CASRGEGVTEAFF. The whole variable domain, filled in from reference TRBV5-4 and TRBJ1-1, reads ETGVTQSPTHLIKTRGQQVTLRCSSQSGHNTVSWYQQALGQGPQFIFQYYREEENGRGNFPPRFSGLQFPNYSSELNVNALELDDSALYLCASRGEGVTEAFFGQGTRLTVV.

This clonotype has just a few counts. A much larger clone sits a single nucleotide away, making a read error possible. The chain links TRBV29-1 to TRBJ1-2; D is perhaps TRBD1 (5 bases). The CDR3 runs 11 residues. Per the germline V gene, CDR1 is SQVTM and CDR2 is ANQGSEA. V was pared by 4 bases and J by 4 bases, with 7 bases between. The chain's CDR3 is CSVVQGYGYTF. The CDR3 nucleotides read TGCAGCGTTGTGCAGGGCTATGGCTACACCTTC.

As regards this clonotype: The junction departs from germline at one end; a sequencing error may be responsible. CDR3 protein: CASSLDPSGKYGCTF. For the CDR3, the DNA is TGTGCCAGCAGCTTAGATCCCTCAGGGAAGTATGGCTGCACATTC. This chain links TRBV11-2 with TRBJ1-2, with a weak D call TRBD1 (5 bases). The germline V gene encodes CDR1 SGHAT and CDR2 FQNNGV. This CDR3 contains 15 residues.

This clonotype was observed once. It is likely a read error, because the conserved phenylalanine at the end of the CDR3 is missing. This chain links TRBV6-6 with TRBJ2-7; D is perhaps TRBD2 (6 bases). V was trimmed by 7 bases and J by 5 bases, leaving 21 bases between them. The CDR3 spans 15 residues. From germline, CDR1 is MNHNY and CDR2 SVGAGI (reference sequence). DNA of the CDR3: TGTGCCAGCACCAAAGTGCGGGAAGGGAACAACGAGCAGTACTCC. Translation gives CASTKVREGNNEQYS.

Regarding this clonotype: At one end, the junction sequence differs from germline, possibly due to a read error. The CDR3 region is CTSSLGFQGGSNQPQHF. CDR3 in DNA: TGTACCAGCAGTTTAGGGTTCCAAGGTGGGAGCAATCAGCCCCAGCATTTT. The chain joins TRBV28 to TRBJ1-5; D call uncertain. Germline V gives CDR1 MDHEN, CDR2 SYDVKM. CDR3 length: 17 amino acids.